This entry lists 5 T cell receptor beta chains sequenced from one sample in a study of blood T cells in healthy people across ages. A second PCR, run for roughly 7 to 12 cycles, used a sample-barcoded 5' primer plus a J-beta primer mix. TCRdb itself ran the 5' RACE reads through MiXCR, one entry per CDR3 protein. The sample has about 1.1 million distinct CDR3 sequences, around two fifths seen once. Material: blood. The receptors stem from a man aged 18 to 29 in good health.

The V gene is TRBV7-6, the J gene TRBJ2-3; tentative D call: TRBD2 (6 bases). The V and J ends lost 1 base and 2 bases respectively, with 10 bases between them. The CDR3 runs to 15 residues. Germline assignment: CDR1 SGHVS and CDR2 FNYEAQ. The CDR3 DNA is TGTGCCAGCAGCTTAGATCGGGGGACCACAGATACGCAGTATTTT. Its translation is CASSLDRGTTDTQYF. Variable domain in full (rest from reference TRBV7-6 and TRBJ2-3): GAGVSQSPRYKVTKRGQDVALRCDPISGHVSLYWYRQALGQGPEFLTYFNYEAQQDKSGLPNDRFSAERPEGSISTLTIQRTEQRDSAMYRCASSLDRGTTDTQYFGPGTRLTVL.

The V call is TRBV13, the J call TRBJ2-1; D unclear. V was pared by 2 bases and J by 0 bases, with 14 bases between. Germline lookup yields CDR1 PRHDT and CDR2 FYEKMQ (reference sequence). CDR3 length: 17 residues. Here the CDR3 reads CASSLWPGRSSYNEQFF. The CDR3 DNA reads as TGTGCCAGCAGCTTATGGCCCGGCAGGAGCTCCTACAATGAGCAGTTCTTC.

The rearrangement uses TRBV12-3 or TRBV12-4 and TRBJ1-2; 7 bases fit TRBD1. CDR3 length equals 13 residues. V gave up 6 bases and J gave up 3 bases; unmatched junction bases: 4. The CDR3 protein is CASSQGGYYGYTF. CDR3 nucleotide sequence: TGTGCCAGCAGCCAGGGGGGCTACTATGGCTACACCTTC.

This clonotype was seen once. The chain links TRBV7-2 to TRBJ2-5, with 11 bases that match TRBD2. The assigned J gene may be wrong: the sequence end matches TRBJ2-7 better. Germline values: CDR1 SGHTA, CDR2 FQGNSA. CDR3 length: 14 amino acids. The CDR3 spells CASSPGLAGGEQYF. The CDR3, as DNA: TGTGCCAGCAGCCCCGGACTAGCGGGTGGCGAGCAGTACTTC.

This clonotype occurred a few times. This chain joins TRBV7-9 and TRBJ2-1; TRBD2 might be the D (6 bases). The CDR3 spans 14 residues. The germline gives CDR1 SEHNR, CDR2 FQNEAQ (reference sequence). V was clipped by 2 bases and J by 6 bases, with 11 bases between them. CDR3 in amino acids: CASSLMGGTNEQFF. The CDR3 DNA follows: TGTGCCAGCAGCTTAATGGGCGGGACCAATGAGCAGTTCTTC.